Given below is one T cell receptor beta chain in context. This entry is derived from a study of T-cell reconstitution after alpha-beta-depleted transplantation in children. Preparing the TCRbeta library involved the use of unique molecular identifiers. TCRdb re-called the PCR reads through MiXCR, storing one row per CDR3 protein. The sample carries some 550,000 distinct CDR3 sequences, 15% to 20% recorded once. Germline CDR1 reads MNHEY; CDR2 reads SMNVEV (reference sequence). The V segment lost 6 bases and the J segment 10 bases; nucleotides outside the gene matches: 13. The CDR3 length is 15 residues.

The rearrangement links TRBV27 to TRBJ2-1, with 9 bases identical to TRBD2. This receptor was identified in a human donor who donated a stem cell graft to a child with acute lymphoblastic leukemia. Specimen: PBMCs from the stem cell graft donor, collected from the stem cell graft. Here the CDR3 reads CASSFTSGFWQEQFF. Written as DNA, the CDR3 is TGTGCCAGCAGCTTTACTAGCGGGTTCTGGCAGGAGCAGTTCTTC.